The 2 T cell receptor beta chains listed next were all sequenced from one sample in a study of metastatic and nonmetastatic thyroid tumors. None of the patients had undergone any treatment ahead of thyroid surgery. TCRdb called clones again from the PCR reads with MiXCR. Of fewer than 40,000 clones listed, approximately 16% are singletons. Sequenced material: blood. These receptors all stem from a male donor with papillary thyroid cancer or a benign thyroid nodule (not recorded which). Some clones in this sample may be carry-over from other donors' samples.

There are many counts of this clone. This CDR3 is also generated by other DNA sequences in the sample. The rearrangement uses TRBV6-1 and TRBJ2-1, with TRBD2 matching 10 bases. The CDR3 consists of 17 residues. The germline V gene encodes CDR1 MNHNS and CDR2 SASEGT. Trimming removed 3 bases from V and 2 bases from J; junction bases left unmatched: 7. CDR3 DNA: TGTGCCAGCAGTGACGCTATTCTAGCGGGAGCCTACAATGAGCAGTTCTTC. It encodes CASSDAILAGAYNEQFF.

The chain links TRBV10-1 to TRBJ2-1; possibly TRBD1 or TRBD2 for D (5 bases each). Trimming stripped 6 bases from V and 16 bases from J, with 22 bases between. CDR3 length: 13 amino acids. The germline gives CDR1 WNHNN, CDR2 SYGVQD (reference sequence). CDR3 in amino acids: CASREDSGAPNFF. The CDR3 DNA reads TGCGCCAGCAGGGAAGACTCCGGGGCACCCAACTTCTTC.